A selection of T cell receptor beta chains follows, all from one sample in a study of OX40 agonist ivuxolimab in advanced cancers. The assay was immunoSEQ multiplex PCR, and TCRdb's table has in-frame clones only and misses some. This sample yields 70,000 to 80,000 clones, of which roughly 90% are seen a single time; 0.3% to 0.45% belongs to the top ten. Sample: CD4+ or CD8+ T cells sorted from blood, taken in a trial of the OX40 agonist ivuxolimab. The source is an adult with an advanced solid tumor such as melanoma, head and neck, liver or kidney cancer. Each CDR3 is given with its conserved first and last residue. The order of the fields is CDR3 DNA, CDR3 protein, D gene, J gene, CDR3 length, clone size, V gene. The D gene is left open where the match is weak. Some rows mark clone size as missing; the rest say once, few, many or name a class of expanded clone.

cdr3_nt: TGTGCCTGGAGTGGGACAGACTATGGCTACACCTTC
cdr3_aa: CAWSGTDYGYTF
d_call: .
j_call: TRBJ1-2
cdr3_length: 12
clone_size: few
v_call: TRBV30

cdr3_nt: TGTGCCAGCAGCGCGTTTTCGAATGAGCAGTTCTTC
cdr3_aa: CASSAFSNEQFF
d_call: .
j_call: TRBJ2-1
cdr3_length: 12
clone_size: .
v_call: TRBV11-3

cdr3_nt: TGTGCCAGCAGCTTCGGGACAGGGGGCACCGGGGAGCTGTTTTTT
cdr3_aa: CASSFGTGGTGELFF
d_call: TRBD1
j_call: TRBJ2-2
cdr3_length: 15
clone_size: once
v_call: TRBV11-3

cdr3_nt: TGTGCCACCAGCAGAGAGCGTCTAGGGACAGCCTACGAGCAGTACTTC
cdr3_aa: CATSRERLGTAYEQYF
d_call: TRBD1
j_call: TRBJ2-7
cdr3_length: 16
clone_size: .
v_call: TRBV15

cdr3_nt: TGTGCCAGCAGCAAACGACAGGCCTCAACTAATGAAAAACTGTTTTTT
cdr3_aa: CASSKRQASTNEKLFF
d_call: .
j_call: TRBJ1-4
cdr3_length: 16
clone_size: .
v_call: TRBV5-4

cdr3_nt: TGCGCCAGCAGCTTGCACGGGTACCGCGGCGAGGAGACCCAGTACTTC
cdr3_aa: CASSLHGYRGEETQYF
d_call: .
j_call: TRBJ2-5
cdr3_length: 16
clone_size: .
v_call: TRBV5-1

cdr3_nt: TGTGCCAGCAGTTACAGGGGCGCTGAAGCTTTCTTT
cdr3_aa: CASSYRGAEAFF
d_call: .
j_call: TRBJ1-1
cdr3_length: 12
clone_size: .
v_call: TRBV6-5

cdr3_nt: TGTGCCAGCAGTAAGAACGGGAATACCAAAAACATTCAGTACTTC
cdr3_aa: CASSKNGNTKNIQYF
d_call: .
j_call: TRBJ2-4
cdr3_length: 15
clone_size: .
v_call: TRBV6-5

cdr3_nt: TGTGCCACCAGCAGAGGACAGGGCTACCACGAGCAGTACTTC
cdr3_aa: CATSRGQGYHEQYF
d_call: TRBD1
j_call: TRBJ2-7
cdr3_length: 14
clone_size: .
v_call: TRBV15

cdr3_nt: TGCGCCAGCAGCCGATCGGGGACAGGCACTTTCTATGGCTACACCTTC
cdr3_aa: CASSRSGTGTFYGYTF
d_call: TRBD1
j_call: TRBJ1-2
cdr3_length: 16
clone_size: .
v_call: TRBV4-3

cdr3_nt: TGTGCCAGCAGCTCCCTAGATGAAAAACTGTTTTTT
cdr3_aa: CASSSLDEKLFF
d_call: .
j_call: TRBJ1-4
cdr3_length: 12
clone_size: .
v_call: TRBV7-9

cdr3_nt: TGTGCCAGCAGGAACGGGGCCGACACCGGGGAGCTGTTTTTT
cdr3_aa: CASRNGADTGELFF
d_call: .
j_call: TRBJ2-2
cdr3_length: 14
clone_size: .
v_call: TRBV27

cdr3_nt: TGTGCCAGCAGTTTGACTAGCGGGAGCGTTTACGAGCAGTACTTC
cdr3_aa: CASSLTSGSVYEQYF
d_call: TRBD2
j_call: TRBJ2-7
cdr3_length: 15
clone_size: .
v_call: TRBV6-5

cdr3_nt: TGTGCCAGCAGTTTCGTAGCGGGAGGGTACGAGCAGTACTTC
cdr3_aa: CASSFVAGGYEQYF
d_call: TRBD2
j_call: TRBJ2-7
cdr3_length: 14
clone_size: .
v_call: TRBV27

cdr3_nt: TGTGCCAGCAGCTGGCGTTCGGGACAGGGGAATCTAAATGAGCAGTTCTTC
cdr3_aa: CASSWRSGQGNLNEQFF
d_call: TRBD1
j_call: TRBJ2-1
cdr3_length: 17
clone_size: .
v_call: TRBV5-5

cdr3_nt: TGTGCCAGCAGCAAGGACAACTACAATGAGCAGTTCTTC
cdr3_aa: CASSKDNYNEQFF
d_call: .
j_call: TRBJ2-1
cdr3_length: 13
clone_size: once
v_call: TRBV11-3

cdr3_nt: TGTGCCAGCAGTTCAGACAGGGTTCGGGAGACCCAGTACTTC
cdr3_aa: CASSSDRVRETQYF
d_call: TRBD1
j_call: TRBJ2-5
cdr3_length: 14
clone_size: .
v_call: TRBV6-5

cdr3_nt: TGTGCCAGTAGTAACGATGGGGAGCCCTACGAGCAGTACTTC
cdr3_aa: CASSNDGEPYEQYF
d_call: .
j_call: TRBJ2-7
cdr3_length: 14
clone_size: .
v_call: TRBV19

cdr3_nt: TGTGCCAGCAGCTTAGAGGTCGGGAGAGGGCAGTTCTTC
cdr3_aa: CASSLEVGRGQFF
d_call: .
j_call: TRBJ2-1
cdr3_length: 13
clone_size: .
v_call: TRBV7-2

cdr3_nt: TGTGCCAGCAGCTATGACAGGTTGGGCGGTAGTCGGAATGAGCAGTTCTTC
cdr3_aa: CASSYDRLGGSRNEQFF
d_call: .
j_call: TRBJ2-1
cdr3_length: 17
clone_size: .
v_call: TRBV11-3

cdr3_nt: TGTGCCAGCAGTGAGGAGGGTCGAGAAAAACTGTTTTTT
cdr3_aa: CASSEEGREKLFF
d_call: .
j_call: TRBJ1-4
cdr3_length: 13
clone_size: .
v_call: TRBV2

cdr3_nt: TGTGCCAGCAGTCTAGGACAGGGGGCTTATCAGCCCCAGCATTTT
cdr3_aa: CASSLGQGAYQPQHF
d_call: TRBD1
j_call: TRBJ1-5
cdr3_length: 15
clone_size: .
v_call: TRBV7-8

cdr3_nt: TGTGCCAGTAGAAACAGGGGCGGGGATCAGCCCCAGCATTTT
cdr3_aa: CASRNRGGDQPQHF
d_call: TRBD1
j_call: TRBJ1-5
cdr3_length: 14
clone_size: once
v_call: TRBV19

cdr3_nt: TGTGCCAGCAGCAGGGGGGCGAACACCGGGGAGCTGTTTTTT
cdr3_aa: CASSRGANTGELFF
d_call: .
j_call: TRBJ2-2
cdr3_length: 14
clone_size: .
v_call: TRBV6-6

cdr3_nt: TGTGCCAGCTCACCACCCGACACCACTGAAGCTTTCTTT
cdr3_aa: CASSPPDTTEAFF
d_call: .
j_call: TRBJ1-1
cdr3_length: 13
clone_size: few
v_call: TRBV18

cdr3_nt: TGTGCCAGCAGTGGATCGGACAGCTCCTCCTACGAGCAGTACTTC
cdr3_aa: CASSGSDSSSYEQYF
d_call: .
j_call: TRBJ2-7
cdr3_length: 15
clone_size: .
v_call: TRBV27

cdr3_nt: TGTGCCAGCGCCCGCGACAGCCTGAACACTGAAGCTTTCTTT
cdr3_aa: CASARDSLNTEAFF
d_call: .
j_call: TRBJ1-1
cdr3_length: 14
clone_size: .
v_call: TRBV6-6

cdr3_nt: TGTGCCAGCAGTGATCCGGACAGCGCCCTGAGAGGGCAGTATTTT
cdr3_aa: CASSDPDSALRGQYF
d_call: .
j_call: TRBJ2-3
cdr3_length: 15
clone_size: few
v_call: TRBV25-1

cdr3_nt: TGCAGCGTGCTGAGGGGCGAGACCCAGTACTTC
cdr3_aa: CSVLRGETQYF
d_call: .
j_call: TRBJ2-5
cdr3_length: 11
clone_size: .
v_call: TRBV29-1

cdr3_nt: TGTGCCAGCAGGATGGCTAGCAATCAGCCCCAGCATTTT
cdr3_aa: CASRMASNQPQHF
d_call: .
j_call: TRBJ1-5
cdr3_length: 13
clone_size: once
v_call: TRBV6-6

cdr3_nt: TGTGCCAGCTCCCCAAAGCCGGACGGAAAAATCATCTATGGCTACACCTTC
cdr3_aa: CASSPKPDGKIIYGYTF
d_call: .
j_call: TRBJ1-2
cdr3_length: 17
clone_size: .
v_call: TRBV18

cdr3_nt: TGTGCTAGTGGTGCAGGGGGCTCCGGGGAGCTGTTTTTT
cdr3_aa: CASGAGGSGELFF
d_call: TRBD1
j_call: TRBJ2-2
cdr3_length: 13
clone_size: .
v_call: TRBV12-5

cdr3_nt: TGTGCCAGCAGCTTAGTGGGGGAGGCAGAGACCCAGTACTTC
cdr3_aa: CASSLVGEAETQYF
d_call: .
j_call: TRBJ2-5
cdr3_length: 14
clone_size: .
v_call: TRBV7-6

cdr3_nt: TGTGCCAGCAGCTTAGTACCCGGGGCGAACACCGGGGAGCTGTTTTTT
cdr3_aa: CASSLVPGANTGELFF
d_call: .
j_call: TRBJ2-2
cdr3_length: 16
clone_size: .
v_call: TRBV7-8

cdr3_nt: TGCGCCAGCAGCTTGGGGTCGGATTCTAGCACAGATACGCAGTATTTT
cdr3_aa: CASSLGSDSSTDTQYF
d_call: .
j_call: TRBJ2-3
cdr3_length: 16
clone_size: .
v_call: TRBV5-1

cdr3_nt: TGTGCCAGCAGCCGCCCGGGACCCTACGAGCAGTACTTC
cdr3_aa: CASSRPGPYEQYF
d_call: .
j_call: TRBJ2-7
cdr3_length: 13
clone_size: few
v_call: TRBV7-2